A selection of T cell receptor beta chains follows, all from one sample in a study of OX40 agonist ivuxolimab in advanced cancers. The repertoire was sequenced with immunoSEQ multiplex PCR; TCRdb's copy has only in-frame clones and lacks some. The sample lists tens of thousands of clones; approximately 86% were seen once. This specimen was CD4+ or CD8+ T cells sorted from blood, taken in a trial of the OX40 agonist ivuxolimab. These receptors came from an adult with an advanced solid tumor such as melanoma, head and neck, liver or kidney cancer. Both conserved end residues are part of each CDR3. The D gene is left open where the match is weak. Size tells how often a clone was seen (once, few, many) or the class of an expanded clone, and some rows leave it out.

>NA|NA|TRBV11-3|TRBJ2-1
CASSLESLTEQFF
TGTGCCAGCAGCTTGGAAAGCTTGACTGAGCAGTTCTTC
>NA|NA|TRBV7-2|TRBJ1-6
CASSLNFGDSPLHF
TGTGCCAGCAGCTTAAATTTCGGGGATTCACCCCTCCACTTT
>NA|NA|TRBV29-1|TRBJ2-2
CSVPSDSHYTGELFF
TGCAGCGTCCCCTCGGACAGCCATTACACCGGGGAGCTGTTTTTT
>TRBD2|NA|TRBV28|TRBJ2-3
CASSLSSGRTTDTQYF
TGTGCCAGCAGTTTGTCTAGCGGGAGGACCACAGATACGCAGTATTTT
>NA|NA|TRBV6-1|TRBJ1-1
CASSGSTGRTEAFF
TGTGCCAGCAGTGGAAGTACAGGGCGCACTGAAGCTTTCTTT
>TRBD2|NA|TRBV7-2|TRBJ2-3
CASSSRGSGRVTSTDTQYF
TGTGCCAGCAGTTCTCGAGGGAGCGGGAGAGTCACTAGCACAGATACGCAGTATTTT
>NA|NA|TRBV30|TRBJ2-2
CACRPGPNTGELFF
TGTGCCTGCCGACCGGGACCGAACACCGGGGAGCTGTTTTTT
>NA|NA|TRBV6-5|TRBJ2-7
CASSRLSVRGGEQYF
TGTGCCAGCAGCCGCCTGTCAGTGAGGGGGGGGGAGCAGTACTTC
>NA|few|TRBV20-1|TRBJ2-2
CSAGGPGELFF
TGCAGTGCTGGTGGTCCCGGGGAGCTGTTTTTT
>NA|few|TRBV15|TRBJ1-2
CATSRIKGPGTSNYGYTF
TGTGCCACCAGCAGAATTAAGGGACCCGGGACTTCTAACTATGGCTACACCTTC
>NA|NA|TRBV19|TRBJ2-3
CASSITGAGNTQYF
TGTGCCAGTAGTATAACCGGCGCAGGGAATACGCAGTATTTT
>TRBD2|NA|TRBV2|TRBJ2-7
CASSGLGWREDYEQYF
TGTGCCAGCAGTGGGCTTGGTTGGCGGGAGGACTACGAGCAGTACTTC
>TRBD1|NA|TRBV6-6|TRBJ1-6
CASSRAGGSYNSPLHF
TGTGCCAGCAGCAGAGCAGGGGGCTCCTATAATTCACCCCTCCACTTT
>NA|NA|TRBV29-1|TRBJ1-2
CSAETEGRSYTF
TGCAGCGCAGAGACCGAGGGCCGAAGCTACACCTTC
>NA|NA|TRBV25-1|TRBJ2-2
CASRASGGAGELFF
TGTGCCAGCAGAGCTTCTGGGGGTGCCGGGGAGCTGTTTTTT
>TRBD2|NA|TRBV5-1|TRBJ2-5
CASAQEILVGLAGGETQYF
TGCGCCAGCGCACAGGAAATTTTAGTGGGACTAGCGGGAGGAGAGACCCAGTACTTC
>NA|NA|TRBV6-1|TRBJ1-1
CASSRSSGEAFF
TGTGCCAGCAGTCGAAGTTCGGGAGAAGCTTTCTTT
>TRBD2|NA|TRBV11-2|TRBJ2-1
CASRATSGRGEQFF
TGTGCCAGCAGGGCGACTAGCGGGAGGGGTGAGCAGTTCTTC
>TRBD1|NA|TRBV11-2|TRBJ1-6
CASSLDGQGARSPLHF
TGTGCCAGCAGCTTAGATGGACAGGGGGCGCGGTCACCCCTCCACTTT
>TRBD2|few|TRBV6-1|TRBJ2-5
CASSRVAGGPETQYF
TGTGCCAGCAGCCGAGTAGCGGGGGGGCCGGAGACCCAGTACTTC
>NA|NA|TRBV10-1|TRBJ1-6
CAAKRPIKGGSNSPLHF
TGCGCCGCAAAACGACCAATCAAGGGGGGCTCTAATTCACCCCTCCACTTT
>NA|NA|TRBV6-1|TRBJ2-2
CASRPRDFPIGELFF
TGTGCCAGCAGACCCAGGGACTTCCCTATCGGGGAGCTGTTTTTT
>NA|NA|TRBV27|TRBJ2-3
CASSPGVTGLIDTQYF
TGTGCCAGCAGTCCGGGAGTAACAGGGCTCATAGATACGCAGTATTTT
>TRBD1|once|TRBV6-1|TRBJ1-1
CASSERDSYTEAFF
TGTGCCAGCAGTGAAAGGGACAGTTACACTGAAGCTTTCTTT
>NA|NA|TRBV5-1|TRBJ2-7
CASSLLQGIGEQYF
TGTGCCAGCAGCTTGTTACAGGGAATCGGGGAGCAGTACTTC
>TRBD1|few|TRBV9|TRBJ2-1
CASSVVGQVNNEQFF
TGTGCCAGCAGCGTAGTGGGACAGGTTAACAATGAGCAGTTCTTC
>TRBD2|NA|TRBV7-3|TRBJ2-1
CASSSLGTSNDEQFF
TGTGCCAGCAGCTCGTTAGGGACTAGTAACGATGAGCAGTTCTTC
>NA|NA|TRBV2|TRBJ1-1
CASRAYLVMNTEAFF
TGTGCCAGCAGAGCTTACCTAGTCATGAACACTGAAGCTTTCTTT
>NA|NA|TRBV7-2|TRBJ2-5
CASRPGSSGQETQYF
TGTGCCAGCAGACCAGGCAGTAGCGGCCAAGAGACCCAGTACTTC
>TRBD1|NA|TRBV11-2|TRBJ2-1
CASSLRTRQGINEQFF
TGTGCCAGCAGCTTAAGGACGAGACAGGGGATCAATGAGCAGTTCTTC
>TRBD1|NA|TRBV18|TRBJ2-1
CASSPGQGAWNEQFF
TGTGCCAGCTCACCGGGACAGGGGGCTTGGAATGAGCAGTTCTTC